This TCR beta chain was observed in a study of Tregs in tolerant kidney transplant recipients. Findings and limits, study-wide: The small number of patients limits these findings pending further validation. No direct test of biological reproducibility was done here. Activated donor B cell expansion appeared to reveal the most relevant donor-specific TCRbeta repertoire.

Concerning this clone: No antigen is known for it.

TCRdb's copy holds only in-frame clones and misses some; the assay was immunoSEQ multiplex PCR. The sample yields about 240,000 clones, 84% seen once. Unstimulated regulatory T cells (CD4+CD25+CD127-), CD4+CD25- non-regulatory cells, CD4 and CD8 cells were FACS-sorted from thawed PBMCs. Germline V gene sequence: CDR1 SEHNR, CDR2 FQNEAQ (reference sequence). Trimming shortened V by 2 bases and J by 2 bases, and 10 bases separated the two germline ends. The CDR3 length is 15 residues. This TCR derives from a human donor in good health. The sample comprised CD4+ T cells from blood. The chain is built from TRBV7-9 and TRBJ2-1; maybe TRBD2 (6 bases). This chain's CDR3 is CASSLSSGAYNEQFF. The CDR3 DNA is TGTGCCAGCAGCTTAAGTAGCGGAGCCTACAATGAGCAGTTCTTC.